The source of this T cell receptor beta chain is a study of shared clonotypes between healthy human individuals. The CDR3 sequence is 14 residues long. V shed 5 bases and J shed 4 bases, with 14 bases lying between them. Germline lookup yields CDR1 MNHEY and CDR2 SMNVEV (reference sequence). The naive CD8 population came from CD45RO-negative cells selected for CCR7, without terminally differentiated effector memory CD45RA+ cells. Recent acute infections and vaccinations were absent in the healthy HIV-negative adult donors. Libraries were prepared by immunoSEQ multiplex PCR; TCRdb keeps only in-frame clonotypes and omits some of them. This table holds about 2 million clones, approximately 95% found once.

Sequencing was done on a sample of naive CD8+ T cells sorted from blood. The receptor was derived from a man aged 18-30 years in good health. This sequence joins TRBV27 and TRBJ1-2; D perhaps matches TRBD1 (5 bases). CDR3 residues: CASSPGTWAYGYTF. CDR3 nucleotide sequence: TGTGCCAGCAGTCCAGGGACCTGGGCCTATGGCTACACCTTC.